Listed below are T cell receptor beta chains from one sample, sequenced in a study of blood T cells in healthy people across ages. TCRdb redid the calling of the 5' RACE reads with MiXCR, one entry per CDR3 protein. Seen here are around 2 million distinct CDR3 sequences, about two fifths observed once, and the top ten hold about 21%. Material for sequencing was blood. The receptors stem from a human donor in good health. The CDR3 runs from the conserved cysteine through the conserved F or W. The D gene is left open where the match is weak. The size field is filled for only some rows; it gives once, few, many or a size class.

abundance	d_gene	v_gene	j_gene	CDR3nt	CDR3aa
many	TRBD2	TRBV6-1	TRBJ2-7	TGTGCCAGCAGGACCGCGGGCCGCCATAGCGGGGAGCAGTACTTC	CASRTAGRHSGEQYF
few	TRBD1	TRBV4-1	TRBJ1-4	TGCGCCAGCAGCACGCGACAGGGGAGCTTTCGTGAAAAACTGTTTTTT	CASSTRQGSFREKLFF
few	TRBD1	TRBV15	TRBJ1-2	TGTGCCACCAGCGTCGGACAGGGTTACAACTATGGCTACACCTTC	CATSVGQGYNYGYTF
-	-	TRBV12-3/TRBV12-4	TRBJ1-1	TGTGCCAGCAGCCGACCGGGTGGGGGTGAAGCTTTCTTT	CASSRPGGGEAFF
few	TRBD2	TRBV28	TRBJ2-5	TGTGCCACCTTAGCGGGGGGGATCGAGACCCAGTACTTC	CATLAGGIETQYF
few	-	TRBV28	TRBJ2-1	TGTGCCAGCAGTTCAATCCCCTCATACAATGAGCAGTTCTTC	CASSSIPSYNEQFF
-	TRBD1	TRBV14	TRBJ1-1	TGTGCCAGCAGCCTGACAGGGTGGATGAACACTGAAGCTTTCTTT	CASSLTGWMNTEAFF
few	TRBD1	TRBV24-1	TRBJ1-5	TGTGCCACCAGTGACCGGGACAGGGGAGAACAGCCCCAGCATTTT	CATSDRDRGEQPQHF
few	TRBD2	TRBV15	TRBJ2-5	TGTGCCACCAGCCCCCGGACTAGCGGGGGGGAGACCCAGTACTTC	CATSPRTSGGETQYF
few	-	TRBV12-3/TRBV12-4	TRBJ1-1	TGTGCCAGCAGTTTCGGGATCGACACTGAAGCTTTCTTT	CASSFGIDTEAFF
-	TRBD1	TRBV3-1	TRBJ2-7	TGTGCCAGCAGCCAAGAACGGGACAGTCCGATCTACGAGCAGTACTTC	CASSQERDSPIYEQYF
once	TRBD2	TRBV6-2/TRBV6-3	TRBJ2-5	TGTGCCAGCGGACCCGGCGGGGGAGGTTCCGAGACCCAGTACTTC	CASGPGGGGSETQYF
few	TRBD2	TRBV4-1	TRBJ2-7	TGCGCCAGCAGCCAGTCCCTAGCGGGGCGAAACTACGAGCAGTACTTC	CASSQSLAGRNYEQYF
-	-	TRBV5-1	TRBJ1-2	TGCGCCAGCTTTCAGCGGACGTTCCGGGGTGTGGTCTACGGCTACACCTTC	CASFQRTFRGVVYGYTF
-	TRBD2	TRBV9	TRBJ2-4	TGTGCCAGCAGCGTAGGCCTAGCGGGGGGGCTAGCCAAAAACATTCGGTACTTC	CASSVGLAGGLAKNIRYF
few	TRBD2	TRBV30	TRBJ2-1	TGTGCCTGCTCGACGGGACTAGCGGGGGGGTTTCCACCCGGGGAGCAGTTCTTC	CACSTGLAGGFPPGEQFF
-	-	TRBV11-2	TRBJ2-4	TGTGCCAGCAGCCCGACTATAATACCCTACAATGAGCAGTACTTC	CASSPTIIPYNEQYF
many	-	TRBV7-2	TRBJ2-1	TGTGCCAGCAGCTTAAATAGTCAATCTAGGCAGTTCTTC	CASSLNSQSRQFF
few	-	TRBV5-5	TRBJ2-7	TGTGCCAGCAGTTCAGGGGGGCGGCAGGGGGCCTACGAGCAGTACTTC	CASSSGGRQGAYEQYF
-	-	TRBV28	TRBJ1-2	TGTGCCAGCAGTCGTTTTCAGGGGAACTATGGCTACACCTTC	CASSRFQGNYGYTF
few	TRBD2	TRBV6-2/TRBV6-3	TRBJ2-7	TGTGCCAGCAGTTACCTTCTAGCGGCAGCCTACGAGCAGTACTTC	CASSYLLAAAYEQYF
once	TRBD2	TRBV5-1	TRBJ2-7	TGCGCCAGCAGCTTTAGCGGGGGTACAGTGGGCGAGCAGTACTTC	CASSFSGGTVGEQYF
-	-	TRBV29-1	TRBJ1-2	TGCAGCGTTGGGGAGGCAGGGACGCCTGGCTACACCTTC	CSVGEAGTPGYTF
-	-	TRBV7-3	TRBJ2-5	TGTGCCAGCAGCTCGCAGGGAACGCTGGAAGAGACCCAGTACTTC	CASSSQGTLEETQYF
-	-	TRBV11-2	TRBJ1-2	TGTGCCAACAGCCTCGGGACCTTGCTCTATGGCTACACCTTC	CANSLGTLLYGYTF
-	-	TRBV10-3	TRBJ2-6	TGTGCCATCAGTGAAGATACTGGGGCCAACGTCCTGACTTTC	CAISEDTGANVLTF
few	-	TRBV20-1	TRBJ2-1	TGCAGTGCTAGAGGTATGGCGGGGTGGAACAATGAGCAGTTCTTC	CSARGMAGWNNEQFF
-	-	TRBV6-6	TRBJ1-2	TGTGCCACTACTCCAGGGGCGCAAGGCTACACCTTC	CATTPGAQGYTF
-	-	TRBV20-1	TRBJ1-1	TGCAGTGCTAGTAGGGGCCCACAGAACACTGAAGCTTTCTTT	CSASRGPQNTEAFF
few	-	TRBV4-2	TRBJ1-2	TGTGCCAGCTGGAACAGGGCCGGGGGTGGCTACACCTTC	CASWNRAGGGYTF
-	-	TRBV9	TRBJ2-7	TGTGCCAGCAGCGTCGAGGGGCTCTCCTACGAGCAGTACTTC	CASSVEGLSYEQYF
-	TRBD1	TRBV20-1	TRBJ2-3	TGCAGTGCGGGTCGGGACAGCTTCACAGATACGCAGTATTTT	CSAGRDSFTDTQYF
-	-	TRBV12-3/TRBV12-4	TRBJ2-3	TGTGCCAGCAGTTATAGTAGGAATACGCAGTATTTT	CASSYSRNTQYF
once	TRBD1	TRBV9	TRBJ2-7	TGTGCCAGCAACCCTGAGGGGGACAGGGGTGAAGAGCAGTACTTC	CASNPEGDRGEEQYF
few	-	TRBV9	TRBJ1-1	TGTGCCAGCAGCGCAGGGGCTGTGGGGGTTTCGGACACTGAAGCTTTCTTT	CASSAGAVGVSDTEAFF
few	-	TRBV11-2	TRBJ2-3	TGTGCCAGCAGCTTAGGAACAGGTTTGGATACGCAGTATTTT	CASSLGTGLDTQYF
-	-	TRBV6-1	TRBJ2-5	TGTGCCAGCAGTGGGGGTCTTTTGGAGGATCCCCACCAAGAGACCCAGTACTTC	CASSGGLLEDPHQETQYF
few	TRBD1	TRBV27	TRBJ2-1	TGTGCCAGCAGTCCAGTACAGGGGATGGGTTCCTACAATGAGCAGTTCTTC	CASSPVQGMGSYNEQFF
-	-	TRBV6-6	TRBJ1-6	TGTGCCAGCAGTTACTCGAAGGGCGACTCACCCCTCCACTTT	CASSYSKGDSPLHF
-	-	TRBV9	TRBJ2-3	TGTGCCAGCAGCCCCCCGTCGGGAGATATCACAGATACGCAGTATTTT	CASSPPSGDITDTQYF
-	-	TRBV6-2/TRBV6-3	TRBJ1-5	TGTGCCAGCAGTTACTCCGGGGGGGCGAGGGGCAATCAGCCCCAGCATTTT	CASSYSGGARGNQPQHF
-	-	TRBV20-1	TRBJ2-3	TGCAGTGCTAGAGTCCCCCCAGGGGGGGGACGTACGCAGTATTTT	CSARVPPGGGRTQYF
-	-	TRBV6-5	TRBJ2-5	TGTGCCAGCAGTTGGGGGGCCTTTGGAGAGACCCAGTACTTC	CASSWGAFGETQYF
many	TRBD2	TRBV7-2	TRBJ2-1	TGTGCCTCCGGGGGGTTCCACAATGAGCAGTTCTTC	CASGGFHNEQFF
-	TRBD1	TRBV7-9	TRBJ2-1	TGTGCCAGCAGCTCAAAACCGGGACAGGGTCGTCACAATGAGCAGTTCTTC	CASSSKPGQGRHNEQFF
-	-	TRBV7-8	TRBJ2-7	TGTGCCAGCAGCGACATTTGGGGCTCCTACGAGCAGTACTTC	CASSDIWGSYEQYF
-	TRBD1	TRBV4-3	TRBJ2-7	TGCGCCGGCAGCCAAGATGGGACAGGGGCCTACGAGCAGTACTTC	CAGSQDGTGAYEQYF
-	TRBD1	TRBV27	TRBJ2-7	TGTGCCAGCAGTTTAGTGGGACAGGGCTTGAACGAGCAGTACTTC	CASSLVGQGLNEQYF
-	-	TRBV6-2/TRBV6-3	TRBJ2-3	TGTGCCAGCAGTTACGCGGGGAAAGATACGCAGTATTTT	CASSYAGKDTQYF
-	-	TRBV20-1	TRBJ1-4	TGCAGTGGTGGGCAGGTTAATGAAAAACTGTTTTTT	CSGGQVNEKLFF
few	-	TRBV29-1	TRBJ1-3	TGCAGCGCCCTAGACAGCTCTGGAAACACCATATATTTT	CSALDSSGNTIYF
-	-	TRBV6-5	TRBJ1-4	TGTGCCAGCAGTTACTCTGCCGGGGTTATGGCAACTAATGAAAAACTGTTTTTT	CASSYSAGVMATNEKLFF
-	-	TRBV18	TRBJ2-2	TGTGCCAGCTCACAGGACCACTACACCGGGGAGCTGTTTTTT	CASSQDHYTGELFF
-	-	TRBV4-1	TRBJ2-7	TGCGCCAGCAGCCAAGAACCCGGGAGAGGCTCCTACGAGCAGTACTTC	CASSQEPGRGSYEQYF
many	-	TRBV29-1	TRBJ1-5	TGCAGCGTTATAGTAGGGGGCAATCAGCCCCAGCATTTT	CSVIVGGNQPQHF